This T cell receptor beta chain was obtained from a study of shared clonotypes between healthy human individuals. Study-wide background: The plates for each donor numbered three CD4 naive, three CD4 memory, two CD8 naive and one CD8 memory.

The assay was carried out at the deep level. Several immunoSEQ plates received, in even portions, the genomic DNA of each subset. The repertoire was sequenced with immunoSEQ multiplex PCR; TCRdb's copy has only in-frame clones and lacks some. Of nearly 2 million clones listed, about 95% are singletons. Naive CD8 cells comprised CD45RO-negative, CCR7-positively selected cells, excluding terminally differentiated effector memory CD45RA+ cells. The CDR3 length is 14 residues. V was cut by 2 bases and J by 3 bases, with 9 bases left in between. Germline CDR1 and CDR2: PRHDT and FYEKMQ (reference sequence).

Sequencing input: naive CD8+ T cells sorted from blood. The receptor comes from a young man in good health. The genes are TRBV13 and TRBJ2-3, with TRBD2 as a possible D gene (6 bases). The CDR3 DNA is TGTGCCAGCAGCTTACTCGGGGGAACAGATACGCAGTATTTT. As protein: CASSLLGGTDTQYF.